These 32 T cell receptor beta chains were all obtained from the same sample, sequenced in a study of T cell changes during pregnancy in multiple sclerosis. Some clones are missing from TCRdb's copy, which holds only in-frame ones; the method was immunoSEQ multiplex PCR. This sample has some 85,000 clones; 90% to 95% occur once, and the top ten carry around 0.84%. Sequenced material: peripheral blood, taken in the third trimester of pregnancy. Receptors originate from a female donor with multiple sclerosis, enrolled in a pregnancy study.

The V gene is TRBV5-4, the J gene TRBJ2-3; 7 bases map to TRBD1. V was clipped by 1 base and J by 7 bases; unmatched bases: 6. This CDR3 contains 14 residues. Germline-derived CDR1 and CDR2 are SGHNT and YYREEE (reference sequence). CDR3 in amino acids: CASSLRTGDYTQYF. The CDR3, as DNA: TGTGCCAGCAGCTTGAGGACAGGTGATTATACGCAGTATTTT.

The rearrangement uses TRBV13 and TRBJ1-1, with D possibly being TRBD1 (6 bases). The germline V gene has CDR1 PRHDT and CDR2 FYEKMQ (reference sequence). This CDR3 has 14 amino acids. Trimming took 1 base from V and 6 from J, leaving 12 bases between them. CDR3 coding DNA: TGTGCCAGCAGCTTAGAACGAGGGGGACCTGAAGCTTTCTTT. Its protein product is CASSLERGGPEAFF. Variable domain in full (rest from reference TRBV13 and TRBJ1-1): AAGVIQSPRHLIKEKRETATLKCYPIPRHDTVYWYQQGPGQDPQFLISFYEKMQSDKGSIPDRFSAQQFSDYHSELNMSSLELGDSALYFCASSLERGGPEAFFGQGTRLTVV.

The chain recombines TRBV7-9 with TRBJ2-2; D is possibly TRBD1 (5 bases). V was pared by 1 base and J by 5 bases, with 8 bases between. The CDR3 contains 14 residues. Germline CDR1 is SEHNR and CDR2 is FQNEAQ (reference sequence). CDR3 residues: CASSLDGATGELFF. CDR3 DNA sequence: TGTGCCAGCAGCTTAGATGGGGCAACCGGGGAGCTGTTTTTT. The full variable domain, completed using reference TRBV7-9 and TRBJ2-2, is DTGVSQNPRHKITKRGQNVTFRCDPISEHNRLYWYRQTLGQGPEFLTYFQNEAQLEKSRLLSDRFSAERPKGSFSTLEIQRTEQGDSAMYLCASSLDGATGELFFGEGSRLTVL.

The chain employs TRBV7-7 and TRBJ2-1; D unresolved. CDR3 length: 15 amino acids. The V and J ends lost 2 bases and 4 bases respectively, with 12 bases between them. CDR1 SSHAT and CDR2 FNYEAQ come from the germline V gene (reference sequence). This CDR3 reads CASSLTLSGYNEQFF. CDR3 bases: TGTGCCAGCAGCTTAACTCTCTCCGGGTACAATGAGCAGTTCTTC.

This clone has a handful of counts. CDR3 loop: CASSQDRQGRETQYF. The CDR3 DNA sequence: TGTGCCAGCAGCCAAGATAGACAGGGGAGGGAGACCCAGTACTTC. The chain is built from TRBV14 and TRBJ2-5, with TRBD1 matching over 8 bases. This CDR3 has 15 residues. V dropped 0 bases and J dropped 5; count of bases not matched to a gene: 5. Germline V gene lookup returns CDR1 SGHDN and CDR2 FVKESK.

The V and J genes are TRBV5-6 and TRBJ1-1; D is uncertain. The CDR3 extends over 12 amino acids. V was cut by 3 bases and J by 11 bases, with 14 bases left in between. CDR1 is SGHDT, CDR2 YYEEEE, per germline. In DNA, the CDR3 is TGTGCCAGCAGCTCAGCTGATAGGAGCGCTTTCTTT. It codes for CASSSADRSAFF.

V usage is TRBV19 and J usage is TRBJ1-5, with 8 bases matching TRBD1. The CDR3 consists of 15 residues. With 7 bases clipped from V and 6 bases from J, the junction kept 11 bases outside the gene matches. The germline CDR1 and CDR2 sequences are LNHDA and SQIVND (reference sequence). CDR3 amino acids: CASTADREESQPQHF. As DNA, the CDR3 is TGTGCCAGTACCGCGGACAGGGAGGAGAGTCAGCCCCAGCATTTT. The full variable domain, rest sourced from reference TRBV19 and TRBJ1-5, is DGGITQSPKYLFRKEGQNVTLSCEQNLNHDAMYWYRQDPGQGLRLIYYSQIVNDFQKGDIAEGYSVSREKKESFPLTVTSAQKNPTAFYLCASTADREESQPQHFGDGTRLSIL.

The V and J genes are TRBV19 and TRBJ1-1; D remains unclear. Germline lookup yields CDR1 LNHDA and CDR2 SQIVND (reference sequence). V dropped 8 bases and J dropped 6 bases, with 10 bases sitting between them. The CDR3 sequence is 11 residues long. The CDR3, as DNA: TGTGCCAGTTTAAGGAGGGCTGAAGCTTTCTTT. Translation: CASLRRAEAFF.

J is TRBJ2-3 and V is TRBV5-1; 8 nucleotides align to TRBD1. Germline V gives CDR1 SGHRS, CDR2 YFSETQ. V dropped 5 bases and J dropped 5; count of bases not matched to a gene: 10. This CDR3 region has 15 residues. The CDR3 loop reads CASRVLPGGKDTQYF. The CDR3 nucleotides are TGCGCCAGCAGGGTCCTACCAGGGGGCAAAGATACGCAGTATTTT. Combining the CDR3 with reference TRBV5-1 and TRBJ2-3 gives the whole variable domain KAGVTQTPRYLIKTRGQQVTLSCSPISGHRSVSWYQQTPGQGLQFLFEYFSETQRNKGNFPGRFSGRQFSNSRSEMNVSTLELGDSALYLCASRVLPGGKDTQYFGPGTRLTVL.

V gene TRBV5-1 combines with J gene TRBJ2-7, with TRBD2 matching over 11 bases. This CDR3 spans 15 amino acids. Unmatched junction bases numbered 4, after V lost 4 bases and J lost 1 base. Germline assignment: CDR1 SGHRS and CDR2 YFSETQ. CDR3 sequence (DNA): TGCGCCAGCAGCCTTCTAGCGGGAGGTTCCTACGAGCAGTACTTC. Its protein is CASSLLAGGSYEQYF. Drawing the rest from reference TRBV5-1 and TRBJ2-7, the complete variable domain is KAGVTQTPRYLIKTRGQQVTLSCSPISGHRSVSWYQQTPGQGLQFLFEYFSETQRNKGNFPGRFSGRQFSNSRSEMNVSTLELGDSALYLCASSLLAGGSYEQYFGPGTRLTVT.

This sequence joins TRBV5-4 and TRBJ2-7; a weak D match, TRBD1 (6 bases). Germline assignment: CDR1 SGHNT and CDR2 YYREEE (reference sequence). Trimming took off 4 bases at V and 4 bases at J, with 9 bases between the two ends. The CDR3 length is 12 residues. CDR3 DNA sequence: TGTGCCAGCAGCGCTCAGGGGTACGAGCAGTACTTC. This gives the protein CASSAQGYEQYF.

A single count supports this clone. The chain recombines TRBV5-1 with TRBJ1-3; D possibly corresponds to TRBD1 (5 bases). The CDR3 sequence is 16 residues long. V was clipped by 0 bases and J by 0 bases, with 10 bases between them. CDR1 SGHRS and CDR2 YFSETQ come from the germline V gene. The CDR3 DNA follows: TGCGCCAGCAGCTTGGGAGGCGGGACCTCTGGAAACACCATATATTTT. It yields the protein CASSLGGGTSGNTIYF.

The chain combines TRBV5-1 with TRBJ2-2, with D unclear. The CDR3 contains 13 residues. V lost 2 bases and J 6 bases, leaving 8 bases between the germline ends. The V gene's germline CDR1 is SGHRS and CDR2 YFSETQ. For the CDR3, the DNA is TGCGCCAGCAGCTTTAGTAAGCCCGGGGAGCTGTTTTTT. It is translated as CASSFSKPGELFF.

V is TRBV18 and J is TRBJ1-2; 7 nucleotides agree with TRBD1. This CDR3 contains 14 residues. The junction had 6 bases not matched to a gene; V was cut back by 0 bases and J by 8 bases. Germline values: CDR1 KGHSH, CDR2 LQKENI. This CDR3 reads CASSPPTGARGYTF. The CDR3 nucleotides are TGTGCCAGCTCACCACCAACAGGGGCCCGGGGCTACACCTTC. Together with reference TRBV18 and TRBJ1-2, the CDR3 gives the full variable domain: NAGVMQNPRHLVRRRGQEARLRCSPMKGHSHVYWYRQLPEEGLKFMVYLQKENIIDESGMPKERFSAEFPKEGPSILRIQQVVRGDSAAYFCASSPPTGARGYTFGSGTRLTVV.

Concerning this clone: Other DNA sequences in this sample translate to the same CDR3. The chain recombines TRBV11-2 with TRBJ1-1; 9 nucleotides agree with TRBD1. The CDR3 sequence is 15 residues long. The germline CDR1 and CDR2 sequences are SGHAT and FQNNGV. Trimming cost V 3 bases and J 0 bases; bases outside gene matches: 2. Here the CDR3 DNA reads TGTGCCAGCAGCTTGGGACAGGGTTTGAACACTGAAGCTTTCTTT. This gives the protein CASSLGQGLNTEAFF.

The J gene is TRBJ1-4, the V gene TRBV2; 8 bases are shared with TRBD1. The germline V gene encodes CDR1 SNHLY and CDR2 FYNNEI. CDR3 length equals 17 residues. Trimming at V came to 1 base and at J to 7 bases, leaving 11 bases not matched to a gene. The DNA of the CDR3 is TGTGCCAGCAGTGAAGGGTACACAACAGGGGGGGGTGAAAAACTGTTTTTT. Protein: CASSEGYTTGGGEKLFF.

The CDR3 DNA is TGTGCCAGCAGTTCGGAGGAGGGACTAGCGGGAGTGGTCCACAATGAGCAGTTCTTC. Amino acid sequence: CASSSEEGLAGVVHNEQFF. This chain links TRBV5-6 with TRBJ2-1; 14 bases are shared with TRBD2. This CDR3 has 19 amino acids. The germline CDR1 and CDR2 sequences are SGHDT and YYEEEE. The ends lost 5 bases at V and 5 bases at J; junction bases unmatched: 15.

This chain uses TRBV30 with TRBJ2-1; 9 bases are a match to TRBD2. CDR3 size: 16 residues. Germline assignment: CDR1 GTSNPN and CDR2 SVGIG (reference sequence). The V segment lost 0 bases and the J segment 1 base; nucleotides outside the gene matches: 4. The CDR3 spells CAWSVRLAGSYNEQFF. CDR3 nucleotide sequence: TGTGCCTGGAGTGTCCGGCTAGCGGGATCCTACAATGAGCAGTTCTTC.

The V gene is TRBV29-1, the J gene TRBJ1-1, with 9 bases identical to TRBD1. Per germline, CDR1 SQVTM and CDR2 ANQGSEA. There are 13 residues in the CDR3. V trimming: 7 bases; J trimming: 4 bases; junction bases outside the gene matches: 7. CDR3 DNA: TGCAGCGAGAGAGGGACAGGGATCACTGAAGCTTTCTTT. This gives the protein CSERGTGITEAFF.

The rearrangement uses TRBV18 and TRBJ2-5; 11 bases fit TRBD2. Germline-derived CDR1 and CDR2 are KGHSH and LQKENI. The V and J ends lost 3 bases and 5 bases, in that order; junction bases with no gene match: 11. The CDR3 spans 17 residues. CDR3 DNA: TGTGCCAGCTCACCCGGGACTAGCGGACCCGGGGGCGAGACCCAGTACTTC. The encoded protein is CASSPGTSGPGGETQYF.

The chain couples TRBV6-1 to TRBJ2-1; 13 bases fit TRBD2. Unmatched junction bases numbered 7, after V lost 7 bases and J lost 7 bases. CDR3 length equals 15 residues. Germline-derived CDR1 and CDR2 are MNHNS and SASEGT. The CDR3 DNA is TGTGCCAGCAACCAACTAGCGGGGGGGGCGAATGAGCAGTTCTTC. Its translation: CASNQLAGGANEQFF.

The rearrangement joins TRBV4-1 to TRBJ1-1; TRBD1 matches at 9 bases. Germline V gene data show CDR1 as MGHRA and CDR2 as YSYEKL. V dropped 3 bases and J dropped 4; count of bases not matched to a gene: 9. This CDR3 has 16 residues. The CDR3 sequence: CASSHPGQGSATEAFF. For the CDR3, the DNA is TGCGCCAGCAGCCACCCGGGACAGGGTTCGGCCACTGAAGCTTTCTTT.

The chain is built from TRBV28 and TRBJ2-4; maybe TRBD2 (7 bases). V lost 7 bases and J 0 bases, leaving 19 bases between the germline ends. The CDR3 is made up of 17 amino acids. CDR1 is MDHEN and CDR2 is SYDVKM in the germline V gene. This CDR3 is CASTEGGGRLAKNIQYF. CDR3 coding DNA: TGTGCCAGCACCGAAGGGGGGGGCAGACTAGCCAAAAACATTCAGTACTTC. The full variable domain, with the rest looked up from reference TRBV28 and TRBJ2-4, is DVKVTQSSRYLVKRTGEKVFLECVQDMDHENMFWYRQDPGLGLRLIYFSYDVKMKEKGDIPEGYSVSREKKERFSLILESASTNQTSMYLCASTEGGGRLAKNIQYFGAGTRLSVL.

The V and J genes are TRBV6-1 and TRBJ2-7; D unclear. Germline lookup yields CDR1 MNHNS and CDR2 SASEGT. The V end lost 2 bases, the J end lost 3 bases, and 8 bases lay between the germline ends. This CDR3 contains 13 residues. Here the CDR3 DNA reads TGTGCCAGCAGTGAAAACAGTTTCTACGAGCAGTACTTC. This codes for CASSENSFYEQYF.

The CDR3 DNA reads as TGCAGCGTTGAAGGAGGGAGTAGAGGAGAAAACACCATATATTTT. It yields the protein CSVEGGSRGENTIYF. This chain joins TRBV29-1 and TRBJ1-3; D unresolved. This CDR3 has 15 residues. Trimming pared 1 base from V and 6 bases from J, leaving 16 bases between. Germline lookup yields CDR1 SQVTM and CDR2 ANQGSEA. Drawing the rest from reference TRBV29-1 and TRBJ1-3, the complete variable domain is SAVISQKPSRDICQRGTSLTIQCQVDSQVTMMFWYRQQPGQSLTLIATANQGSEATYESGFVIDKFPISRPNLTFSTLTVSNMSPEDSSIYLCSVEGGSRGENTIYFGEGSWLTVV.

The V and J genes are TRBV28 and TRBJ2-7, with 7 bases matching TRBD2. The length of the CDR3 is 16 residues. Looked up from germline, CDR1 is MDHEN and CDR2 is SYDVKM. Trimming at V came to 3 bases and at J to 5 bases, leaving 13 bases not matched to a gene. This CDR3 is CASSFGPAGLRDEQYF. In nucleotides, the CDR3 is TGTGCCAGCAGTTTCGGACCAGCGGGGCTCCGCGACGAGCAGTACTTC.

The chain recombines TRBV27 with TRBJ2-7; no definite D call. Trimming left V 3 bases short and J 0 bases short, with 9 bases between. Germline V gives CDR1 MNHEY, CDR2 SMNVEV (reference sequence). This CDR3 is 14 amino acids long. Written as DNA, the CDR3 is TGTGCCAGCAGTTTGACGTACAGCTCCTACGAGCAGTACTTC. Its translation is CASSLTYSSYEQYF.

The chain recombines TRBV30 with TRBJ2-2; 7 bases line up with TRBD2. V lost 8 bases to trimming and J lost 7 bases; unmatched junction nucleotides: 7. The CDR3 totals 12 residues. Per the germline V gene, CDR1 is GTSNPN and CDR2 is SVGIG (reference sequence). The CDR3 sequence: CAGGREHGELFF. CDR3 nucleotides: TGTGCCGGGGGGAGGGAACACGGGGAGCTGTTTTTT.

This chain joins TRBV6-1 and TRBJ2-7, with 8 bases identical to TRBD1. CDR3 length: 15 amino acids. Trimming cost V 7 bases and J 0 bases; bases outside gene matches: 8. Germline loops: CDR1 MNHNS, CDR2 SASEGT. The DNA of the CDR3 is TGTGCCAGCACTCCATGGACAGGGAACTCCTACGAGCAGTACTTC. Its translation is CASTPWTGNSYEQYF.

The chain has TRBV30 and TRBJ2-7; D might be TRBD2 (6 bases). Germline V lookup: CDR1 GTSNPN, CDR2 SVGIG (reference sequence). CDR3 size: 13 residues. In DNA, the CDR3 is TGTGCTTCCTCCCCGGGGGATTCCTACGAGCAGTACTTC. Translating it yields CASSPGDSYEQYF.

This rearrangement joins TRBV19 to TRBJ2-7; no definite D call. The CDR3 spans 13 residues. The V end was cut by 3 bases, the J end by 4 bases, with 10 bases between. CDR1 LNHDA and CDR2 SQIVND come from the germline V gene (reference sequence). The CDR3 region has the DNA TGTGCCAGTAGTATTGGGCCAGCATACGAGCAGTACTTC. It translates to CASSIGPAYEQYF.

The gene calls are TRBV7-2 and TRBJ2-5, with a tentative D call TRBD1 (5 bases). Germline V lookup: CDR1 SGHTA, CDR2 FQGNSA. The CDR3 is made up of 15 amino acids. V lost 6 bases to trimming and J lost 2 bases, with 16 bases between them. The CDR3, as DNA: TGTGCCAGCAGAAACATAGGGGCTCCACAAGAGACCCAGTACTTC. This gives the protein CASRNIGAPQETQYF.